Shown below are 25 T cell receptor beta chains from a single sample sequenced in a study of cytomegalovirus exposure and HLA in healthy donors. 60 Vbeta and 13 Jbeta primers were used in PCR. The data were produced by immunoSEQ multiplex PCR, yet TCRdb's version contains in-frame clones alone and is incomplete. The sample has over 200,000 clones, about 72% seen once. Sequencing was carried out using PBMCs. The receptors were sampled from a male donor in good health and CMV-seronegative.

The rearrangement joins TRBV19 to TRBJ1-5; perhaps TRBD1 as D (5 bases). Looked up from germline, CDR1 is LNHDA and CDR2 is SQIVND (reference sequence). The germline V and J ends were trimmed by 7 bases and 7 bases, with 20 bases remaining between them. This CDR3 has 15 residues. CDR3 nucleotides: TGTGCCAGTACCGAAAGGGGAGGGTACGGGCAGCCCCAGCATTTT. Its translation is CASTERGGYGQPQHF.

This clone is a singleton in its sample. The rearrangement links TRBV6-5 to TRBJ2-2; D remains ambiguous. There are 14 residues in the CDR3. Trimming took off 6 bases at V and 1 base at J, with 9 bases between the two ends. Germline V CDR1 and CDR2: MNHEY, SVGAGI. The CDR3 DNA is TGTGCCAGCAGCATGGGCCGGAACACCGGGGAGCTGTTTTTT. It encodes CASSMGRNTGELFF.

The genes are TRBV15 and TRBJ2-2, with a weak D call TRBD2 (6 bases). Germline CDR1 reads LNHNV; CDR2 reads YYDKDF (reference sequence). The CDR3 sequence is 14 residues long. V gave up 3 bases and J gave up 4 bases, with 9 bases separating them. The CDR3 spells CATSRAGPTGELFF. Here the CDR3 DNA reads TGTGCCACCAGCAGGGCGGGACCCACCGGGGAGCTGTTTTTT.

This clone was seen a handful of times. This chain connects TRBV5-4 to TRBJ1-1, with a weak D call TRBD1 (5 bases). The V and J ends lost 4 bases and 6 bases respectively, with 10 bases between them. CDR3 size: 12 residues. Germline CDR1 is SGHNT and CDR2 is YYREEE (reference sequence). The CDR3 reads CASSRGGAEAFF. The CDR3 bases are TGTGCCAGCAGCCGGGGGGGGGCTGAAGCTTTCTTT.

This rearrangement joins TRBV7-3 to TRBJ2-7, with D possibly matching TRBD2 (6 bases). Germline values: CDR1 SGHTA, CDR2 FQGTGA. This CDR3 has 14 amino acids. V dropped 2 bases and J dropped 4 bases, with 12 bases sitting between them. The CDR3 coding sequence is TGTGCCAGCAGCTTAGGAGGGAGTGGGTACGAGCAGTACTTC. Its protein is CASSLGGSGYEQYF.

The chain's CDR3 is CASSIGGQMNTEAFF. The CDR3, as DNA: TGTGCCAGTAGTATAGGAGGACAGATGAACACTGAAGCTTTCTTT. The V call is TRBV19, the J call TRBJ1-1; TRBD1 is a possible D gene (6 bases). This CDR3 comprises 15 residues. CDR1 is LNHDA, CDR2 SQIVND, per germline (reference sequence). V lost 1 base to trimming and J lost 0 bases, with 9 bases between them.

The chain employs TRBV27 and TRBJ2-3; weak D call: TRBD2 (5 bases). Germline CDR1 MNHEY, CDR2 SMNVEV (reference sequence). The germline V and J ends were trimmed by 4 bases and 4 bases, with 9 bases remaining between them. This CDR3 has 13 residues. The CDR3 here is CASSSSRADTQYF. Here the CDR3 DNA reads TGTGCCAGCAGTTCGTCGAGGGCAGATACGCAGTATTTT.

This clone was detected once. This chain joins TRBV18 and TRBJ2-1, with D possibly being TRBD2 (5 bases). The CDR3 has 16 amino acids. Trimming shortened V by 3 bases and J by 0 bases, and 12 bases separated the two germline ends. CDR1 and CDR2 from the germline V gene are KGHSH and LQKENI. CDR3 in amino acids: CASSPPMGSSYNEQFF. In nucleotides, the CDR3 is TGTGCCAGCTCACCCCCTATGGGGAGCTCCTACAATGAGCAGTTCTTC.

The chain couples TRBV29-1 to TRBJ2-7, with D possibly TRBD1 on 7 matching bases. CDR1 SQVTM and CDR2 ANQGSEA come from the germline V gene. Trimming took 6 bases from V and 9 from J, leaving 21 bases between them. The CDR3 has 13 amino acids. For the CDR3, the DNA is TGCAGCGTGGAGGGACAGACTAATACGATGCAGTACTTC. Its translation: CSVEGQTNTMQYF.

CDR3 protein: CASGDGGNTEAFF. CDR3 DNA sequence: TGTGCCAGCGGGGACGGGGGGAACACTGAAGCTTTCTTT. The chain recombines TRBV28 with TRBJ1-1; D possibly corresponds to TRBD1 (5 bases). V was trimmed by 8 bases and J by 1 base, leaving 11 bases between them. The CDR3 totals 13 residues. Germline CDR1 and CDR2: MDHEN and SYDVKM.

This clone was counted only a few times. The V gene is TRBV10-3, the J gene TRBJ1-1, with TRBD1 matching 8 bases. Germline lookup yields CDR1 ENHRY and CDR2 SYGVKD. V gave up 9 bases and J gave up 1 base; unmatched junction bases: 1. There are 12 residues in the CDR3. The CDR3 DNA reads TGTGCCATTGGGACAGGGAACACTGAAGCTTTCTTT. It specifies CAIGTGNTEAFF.

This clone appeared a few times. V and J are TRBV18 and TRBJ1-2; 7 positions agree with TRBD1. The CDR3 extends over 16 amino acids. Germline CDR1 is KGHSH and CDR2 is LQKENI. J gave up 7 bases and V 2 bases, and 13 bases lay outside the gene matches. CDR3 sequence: CASSPSLQGRIFGYTF. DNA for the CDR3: TGTGCCAGCTCACCATCCCTACAGGGGAGGATTTTTGGCTACACCTTC.

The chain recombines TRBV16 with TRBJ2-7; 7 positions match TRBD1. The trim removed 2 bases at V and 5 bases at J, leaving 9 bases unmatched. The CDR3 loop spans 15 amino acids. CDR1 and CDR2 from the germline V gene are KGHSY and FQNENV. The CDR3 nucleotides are TGTGCCAGCAGCCAAGCCCCAGGGGGTGTGAACGAGCAGTACTTC. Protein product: CASSQAPGGVNEQYF. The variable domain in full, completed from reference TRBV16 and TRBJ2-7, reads GEEVAQTPKHLVRGEGQKAKLYCAPIKGHSYVFWYQQVLKNEFKFLISFQNENVFDETGMPKERFSAKCLPNSPCSLEIQATKLEDSAVYFCASSQAPGGVNEQYFGPGTRLTVT.

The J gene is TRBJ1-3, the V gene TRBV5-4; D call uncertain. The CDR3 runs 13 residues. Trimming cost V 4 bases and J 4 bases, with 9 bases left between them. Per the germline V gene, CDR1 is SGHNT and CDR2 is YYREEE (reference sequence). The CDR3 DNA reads TGTGCCAGCAGCCCCCCCCCGGGAAACACCATATATTTT. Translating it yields CASSPPPGNTIYF. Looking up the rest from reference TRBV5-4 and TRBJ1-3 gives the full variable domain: ETGVTQSPTHLIKTRGQQVTLRCSSQSGHNTVSWYQQALGQGPQFIFQYYREEENGRGNFPPRFSGLQFPNYSSELNVNALELDDSALYLCASSPPPGNTIYFGEGSWLTVV.

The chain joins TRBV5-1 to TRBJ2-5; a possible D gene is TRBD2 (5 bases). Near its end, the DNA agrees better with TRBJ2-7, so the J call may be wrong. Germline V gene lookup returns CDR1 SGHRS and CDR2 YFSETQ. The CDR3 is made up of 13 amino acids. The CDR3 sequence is CASSWGDSYEQYF. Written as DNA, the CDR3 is TGCGCCAGCAGCTGGGGAGATTCCTACGAGCAGTACTTC.

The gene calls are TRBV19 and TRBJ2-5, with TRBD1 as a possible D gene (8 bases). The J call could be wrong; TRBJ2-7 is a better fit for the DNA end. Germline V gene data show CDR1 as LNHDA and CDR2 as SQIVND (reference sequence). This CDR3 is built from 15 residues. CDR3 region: CASRGGTGHYYEQYF. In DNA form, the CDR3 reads TGTGCCAGTAGGGGAGGGACAGGACATTACTACGAGCAGTACTTC.

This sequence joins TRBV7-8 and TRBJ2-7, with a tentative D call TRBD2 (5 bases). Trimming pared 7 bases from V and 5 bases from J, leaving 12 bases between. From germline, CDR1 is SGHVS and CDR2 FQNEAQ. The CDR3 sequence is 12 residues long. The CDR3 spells CASTRATDEQYF. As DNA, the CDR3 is TGTGCCAGCACGAGGGCTACCGACGAGCAGTACTTC.

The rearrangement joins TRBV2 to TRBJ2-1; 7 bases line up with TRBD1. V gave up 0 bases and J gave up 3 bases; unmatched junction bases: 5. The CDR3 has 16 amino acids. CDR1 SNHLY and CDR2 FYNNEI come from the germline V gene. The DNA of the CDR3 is TGTGCCAGCAGTGAAGCAGGGGACAGATACTACAATGAGCAGTTCTTC. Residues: CASSEAGDRYYNEQFF.

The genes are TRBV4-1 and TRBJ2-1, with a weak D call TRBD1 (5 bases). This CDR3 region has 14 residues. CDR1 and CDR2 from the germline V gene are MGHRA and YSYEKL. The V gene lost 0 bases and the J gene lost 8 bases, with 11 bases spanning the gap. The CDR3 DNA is TGCGCCAGCAGCCAAGATGGGGCCAACCATGAGCAGTTCTTC. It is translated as CASSQDGANHEQFF.

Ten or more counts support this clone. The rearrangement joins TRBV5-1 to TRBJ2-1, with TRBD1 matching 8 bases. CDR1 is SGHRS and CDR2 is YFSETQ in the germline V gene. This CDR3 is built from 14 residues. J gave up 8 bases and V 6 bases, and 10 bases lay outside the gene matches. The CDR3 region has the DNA TGCGCCAGCACCTCAGGGGGCGGTAGGTATGAGCAGTTCTTC. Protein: CASTSGGGRYEQFF.

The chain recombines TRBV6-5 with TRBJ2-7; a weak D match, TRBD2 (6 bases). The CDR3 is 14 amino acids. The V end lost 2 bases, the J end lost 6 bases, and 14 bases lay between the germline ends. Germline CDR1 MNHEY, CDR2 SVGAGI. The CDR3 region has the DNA TGTGCCAGCAGTTACGGGGGGAGCGGCGGCGAGCAGTACTTC. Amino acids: CASSYGGSGGEQYF.

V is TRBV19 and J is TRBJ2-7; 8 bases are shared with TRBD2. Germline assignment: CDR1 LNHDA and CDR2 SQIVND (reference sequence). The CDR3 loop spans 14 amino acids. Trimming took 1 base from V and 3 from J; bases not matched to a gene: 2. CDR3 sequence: CASSIGGRSYEQYF. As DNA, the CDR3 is TGTGCCAGTAGTATAGGCGGGAGGAGCTACGAGCAGTACTTC.

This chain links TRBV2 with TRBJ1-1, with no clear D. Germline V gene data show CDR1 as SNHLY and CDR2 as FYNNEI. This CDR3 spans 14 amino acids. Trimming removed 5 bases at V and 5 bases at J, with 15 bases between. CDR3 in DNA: TGTGCCAGCAGTCTGGAGGCGCTGGGGACTGAAGCTTTCTTT. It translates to CASSLEALGTEAFF.

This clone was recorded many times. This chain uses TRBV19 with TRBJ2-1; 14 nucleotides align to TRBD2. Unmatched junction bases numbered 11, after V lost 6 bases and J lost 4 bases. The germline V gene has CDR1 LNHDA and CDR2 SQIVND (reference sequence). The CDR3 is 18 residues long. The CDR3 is CASRTSGRAGSPYNEQFF. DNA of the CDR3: TGTGCCAGTAGGACTAGCGGGAGGGCGGGAAGTCCATACAATGAGCAGTTCTTC.

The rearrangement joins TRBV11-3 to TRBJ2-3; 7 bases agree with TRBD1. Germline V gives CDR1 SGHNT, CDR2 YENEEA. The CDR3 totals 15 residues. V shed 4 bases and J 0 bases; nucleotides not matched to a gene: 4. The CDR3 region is CASSSGQVSTDTQYF. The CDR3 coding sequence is TGTGCCAGCAGCTCAGGACAGGTAAGCACAGATACGCAGTATTTT.